The 9 T cell receptor beta chains listed next were all sequenced from one sample in a study of blood T cells in healthy people across ages. Combining a sample-barcoded 5' primer with a J-beta primer mix, a second PCR ran for roughly 6 to 12 cycles. TCRdb fed the 5' RACE reads into MiXCR, producing one record per CDR3 protein. The sample lists around 1,600,000 distinct CDR3 sequences; 35% to 45% were seen once. The sample taken for sequencing was blood. The source of these receptors is a woman under 30 in good health.

J is TRBJ2-1 and V is TRBV7-6, with 9 nucleotides matching TRBD2. CDR3 size: 17 residues. Germline trimming cut 4 bases from V and 8 bases from J; bases unmatched to any gene: 15. Germline V gives CDR1 SGHVS, CDR2 FNYEAQ. CDR3 region: CASSSSYPRGGVYEQFF. The CDR3 DNA is TGTGCCAGCAGCTCATCCTACCCGCGGGGGGGTGTCTATGAGCAGTTCTTC.

This clonotype was picked up a small number of times. The rearrangement joins TRBV27 to TRBJ1-1; 8 bases are a match to TRBD1. The CDR3 contains 13 residues. Germline V gives CDR1 MNHEY, CDR2 SMNVEV (reference sequence). V trimming: 5 bases; J trimming: 7 bases; junction bases outside the gene matches: 6. The CDR3 DNA reads as TGTGCCAGCAGTCCGGGGGACAGGTTTGAAGCTTTCTTT. It is translated as CASSPGDRFEAFF.

Points on this clonotype: One junction end does not reproduce the germline sequence, and a read error may be involved. This sequence joins TRBV27 and TRBJ2-1, with D unclear. The germline gives CDR1 MNHEY, CDR2 SMNVEV (reference sequence). CDR3 length: 15 amino acids. CDR3 residues: CASSLRDSTYSEQFF. The CDR3 DNA sequence: TGTGCCAGCAGTTTACGAGATTCGACCTACAGTGAGCAGTTCTTC.

This CDR3 reads CASSQETGGLNYGYTF. CDR3 bases: TGTGCCAGCAGTCAAGAGACAGGGGGCTTAAACTATGGCTACACCTTC. This chain links TRBV12-3 or TRBV12-4 with TRBJ1-2; 10 nucleotides match TRBD1. The CDR3 is 16 residues long. Losses at the gene ends were 5 bases for V and 2 bases for J; bases not matched to a gene: 8.

This rearrangement joins TRBV7-9 to TRBJ2-7, with D hard to call. V lost 1 base to trimming and J lost 7 bases, with 17 bases between them. From germline, CDR1 is SEHNR and CDR2 FQNEAQ (reference sequence). CDR3 size: 15 residues. CDR3 loop: CASSLGGRHLREQYF. CDR3 DNA sequence: TGTGCCAGCAGCTTAGGAGGTCGACATCTCCGTGAGCAGTACTTC.

This clonotype was counted only a few times. The chain joins TRBV10-3 to TRBJ2-1; D is undetermined. CDR1 is ENHRY and CDR2 is SYGVKD in the germline V gene. Trimming took 1 base from V and 8 from J, leaving 12 bases between them. The CDR3 runs 14 residues. CDR3 nucleotide sequence: TGTGCCATCAGTGAGTTTGATAGTGAAGATGAGCAGTTCTTC. Its protein is CAISEFDSEDEQFF.

This clonotype showed up just a few times. The chain employs TRBV29-1 and TRBJ2-1, with 10 bases aligning to TRBD2. CDR1 is SQVTM and CDR2 is ANQGSEA in the germline V gene. The V segment lost 4 bases and the J segment 3 bases; nucleotides outside the gene matches: 6. This CDR3 is built from 15 residues. The CDR3 nucleotides are TGCAGCGTTGGAAAGCGGGGGGGACTCTACAATGAGCAGTTCTTC. Amino acids: CSVGKRGGLYNEQFF.

The chain is built from TRBV24-1 and TRBJ2-5, with D unresolved. The tail of the sequence fits TRBJ2-7 better, so the J call may be wrong. This CDR3 has 14 amino acids. Germline V gives CDR1 KGHDR, CDR2 SFDVKD. The CDR3: CATSDGNLYNEQYF. DNA for the CDR3: TGTGCCACCAGTGATGGAAACCTCTACAACGAGCAGTACTTC.

This clonotype has just a few counts. This sequence joins TRBV12-3 or TRBV12-4 and TRBJ1-2; perhaps TRBD1 as D (6 bases). This CDR3 comprises 14 residues. V was cut by 3 bases and J by 5 bases, with 13 bases left in between. CDR3 sequence (DNA): TGTGCCAGCAGTTTGGTCAGGGGAGGATATGGCTACACCTTC. Translated, it gives CASSLVRGGYGYTF.